This TCR beta chain emerged from a study of tumor-infiltrating lymphocytes in localized non-small cell lung cancer. CDR1 is LNHDA and CDR2 is SQIVND in the germline V gene (reference sequence). V was pared by 5 bases and J by 3 bases, with 7 bases of the junction left unmatched. The CDR3 runs to 14 residues. TCRdb's table, derived via immunoSEQ multiplex PCR, lists solely in-frame clones and lacks some. The sample contains some 13,000 clones, 68% of which appear only once. This TCR was recovered from a human donor with non-small cell lung cancer. The V and J genes are TRBV19 and TRBJ2-7; 7 nucleotides line up with TRBD1. Sequenced input: uninvolved lung tissue not adjacent to the tumor. CDR3 loop: CASSETGAIYEQYF. CDR3 sequence (DNA): TGTGCCAGTAGTGAAACAGGGGCGATCTACGAGCAGTACTTC.